This record looks at one TCR beta chain sequence and its context. This clonotype was counted a few times. No cognate antigen has been identified for it. The sample holds no much larger clone one base away, and base qualities are not on file. The entry originates in a study of T cells in Graves' hyperthyroidism and ophthalmopathy (dated by TCRdb to between 2018 and 2021). The study in broad terms: Peripheral blood samples were taken at initial diagnosis, before any treatment was given. A discovery cohort of about 96 patients, approximately 45 with Graves' ophthalmopathy and approximately 55 with stable Graves' hyperthyroidism, was used to find distinguishing TCR V-J signatures. Prospective prediction of ophthalmopathy was tested in an independent validation cohort of approximately 18 hyperthyroidism patients and 17 patients who later progressed to ophthalmopathy. The 100 or so discovery patients were divided at random into training and test sets in a 7:3 ratio. In addition, the study compared T-cell repertoires in thyroid tissue and in blood from a handful of Graves' hyperthyroidism patients. Following sampling, methimazole starting at 30 mg daily was given to hyperthyroidism patients, and high-dose intravenous methylprednisolone was given to ophthalmopathy patients. TCR Vbeta CDR3 sequencing of approximately 140 peripheral blood samples (over 40 ophthalmopathy, under 80 hyperthyroidism and roughly 17 progressor patients) is reported in the paper. Broader findings and caveats from the paper: No statistical method was used to set the sample size in advance, and investigators knew the group allocation. During validation, the model predicted progression to ophthalmopathy a median of roughly 7.1 months ahead of onset, with around 65% sensitivity and around 72% specificity. A 13 V-J signature model separated ophthalmopathy from stable hyperthyroidism, with roughly 88% sensitivity and approximately 81% specificity in cross-validation and 80%/75% in testing. Blood samples also contained most of the expanded thyroid clonotypes (frequency above 0.001), which suggests that blood repertoires may reflect thyroid immune responses.

Trimming takes 6 bases from V and 7 bases from J, and the germline ends sit 13 bases apart. For CDR1 and CDR2, the germline V gene lists MNHNS and SASEGT. The CDR3 contains 13 residues, cysteine and phenylalanine counted. Only the CDR3 DNA stays, 39 bases, in frame from base 1. The TCR beta CDR3 regions were amplified from the RNA transcripts. For the first round of RT-PCR on the TCR CDR3, the HTBI primer set was used together with the Qiagen OneStep RT-PCR kit. Libraries were constructed in a second round of multiplex PCR, after which size selection and purification were performed. Paired-end sequencing of the libraries was performed with 100 bp reads on an Illumina HiSeq2000. From the authors' description of their analysis: SOAPnuke was used to process the raw data, throwing out any read that contained adapters or uncalled bases, had a mean Phred below 15, or lacked an exact constant-primer or identifier match. COPE v1.2.5 was used to merge high-quality paired reads, and clonotypes were defined as unique nucleotide sequences. MiTCR v1.1 was used to align clonotypes to the IMGT TRBV, TRBD and TRBJ reference segments. Analysis was restricted to V-J combinations with a frequency above 0.0001, which covered about 99% of repertoires. A TCS score was defined as the ratio of F50 (clonal expansion) to E x V (chaos), with BLOSUM62-based TCRdist applied between CDR3 peptides within each V-J. Welch's t-statistics and random forest reduced 500 to 550 V-J features to 10 to 15, which were used in a naive Bayes classifier (R e1071). TCRdb reran the public reads through fastp at Q25 and MiXCR, keeping productive beta chains. Each CDR3 protein appears once, grouped with its most common genes and DNA. What appears here as the V and J calls and clone size reflects TCRdb's work, not the paper's. The sample contains over 300,000 distinct CDR3 sequences, 11% to 15% of them found a single time. The ten largest clonotypes hold approximately 11% of the sample.

Stable Graves' hyperthyroidism was defined as no progression to ophthalmopathy during 18 months of follow-up. Hyperthyroidism patients were newly diagnosed, had a disease duration of under 2 months, and were aged 18 to 65 years. Any patient with an uncontrolled infection, another autoimmune disease, pregnancy or lactation was excluded. Diagnoses were based on clinical symptoms, serum thyroxine and TRAb, thyroid ultrasound and orbital computed tomography. PBMCs were isolated from more than 8 ml of fresh peripheral blood by Ficoll-Paque density gradient centrifugation. Total RNA was extracted with Trizol reagent, and quality was checked on an Agilent 2100 Bioanalyzer.

The V and J genes are TRBV6-1 and TRBJ1-3, with TRBD1 perhaps the D gene, on 5 matching bases. This TCR derives from a woman in her fifties or sixties with Graves' hyperthyroidism. Source material: blood. The CDR3 in this case is CASRPLGGNTIYF. The DNA sequence is as follows: TGTGCCAGCAGACCCCTCGGGGGGAACACCATATATTTT.